Following are 5 T cell receptor beta chains from one sample sequenced in a study of long-term antiretroviral therapy in people with HIV. The assay used was immunoSEQ (version v3.0), run at survey level. Sequenced by immunoSEQ multiplex PCR; TCRdb stores in-frame clones only, minus some. The sample includes just under 20,000 clones, 87% of them seen just once. The sample consisted of unsorted PBMCs, taken 2.1 years after starting antiretroviral therapy. These receptors were collected from a man between 18 and 35 years old with HIV.

The V call is TRBV4-1, the J call TRBJ1-1; no clear D gene. CDR1 is MGHRA and CDR2 is YSYEKL in the germline V gene. The length of the CDR3 is 15 residues. With 0 bases removed from V and 1 base from J, the gap between germline ends came to 9 bases. The CDR3, as DNA: TGCGCCAGCAGCCAAGAAGGTCGGAGGAACACTGAAGCTTTCTTT. Amino acids: CASSQEGRRNTEAFF.

This clone was picked up a small number of times. The chain has TRBV7-9 and TRBJ2-7, with 10 bases lining up with TRBD2. J was trimmed by 2 bases and V by 1 base; bases with no gene match: 5. The CDR3 has 16 amino acids. From germline, CDR1 is SEHNR and CDR2 FQNEAQ (reference sequence). The CDR3 DNA follows: TGTGCCAGCAGCTTAGGCGGACTAGCGGATACCTACGAGCAGTACTTC. Translating it yields CASSLGGLADTYEQYF.

The V and J genes are TRBV5-8 and TRBJ1-1, with D maybe TRBD1 (5 bases). Germline V CDR1 and CDR2: SGHTS, YDEGEE. The CDR3 sequence is 14 residues long. V lost 4 bases, J lost 1 base, and 11 bases lay in between. The CDR3 here is CASSPWQGNTEAFF. DNA of the CDR3: TGTGCCAGCAGCCCATGGCAGGGGAACACTGAAGCTTTCTTT.

The chain recombines TRBV28 with TRBJ1-4, with D unclear. The CDR3 sequence is 12 residues long. The V end lost 8 bases, the J end lost 5 bases, and 9 bases lay between the germline ends. Germline V lookup: CDR1 MDHEN, CDR2 SYDVKM. CDR3 coding DNA: TGTGCCAGCCACCAGAGAAATGAAAAACTGTTTTTT. Residues: CASHQRNEKLFF.

The gene calls are TRBV20-1 and TRBJ1-1; D unresolved. In germline, CDR1 is DFQATT, CDR2 SNEGSKA (reference sequence). The CDR3 consists of 11 residues. Trimming removed 8 bases from V and 0 bases from J, with 7 bases in between. The CDR3 nucleotides are TGCAGTCTATGGGTGAACACTGAAGCTTTCTTT. Translation gives CSLWVNTEAFF.